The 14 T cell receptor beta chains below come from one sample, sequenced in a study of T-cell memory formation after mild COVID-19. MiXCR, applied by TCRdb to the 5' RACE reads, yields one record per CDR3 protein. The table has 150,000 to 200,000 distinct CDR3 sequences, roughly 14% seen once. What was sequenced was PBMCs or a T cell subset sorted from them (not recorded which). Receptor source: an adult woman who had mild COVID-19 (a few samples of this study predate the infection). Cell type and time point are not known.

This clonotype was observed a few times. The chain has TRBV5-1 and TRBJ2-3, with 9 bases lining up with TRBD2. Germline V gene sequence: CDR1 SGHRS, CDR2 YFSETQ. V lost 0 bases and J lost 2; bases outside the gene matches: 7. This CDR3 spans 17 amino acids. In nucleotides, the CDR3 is TGCGCCAGCAGCTTGGCCCCAGCGGGGGGCCCCACAGATACGCAGTATTTT. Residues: CASSLAPAGGPTDTQYF.

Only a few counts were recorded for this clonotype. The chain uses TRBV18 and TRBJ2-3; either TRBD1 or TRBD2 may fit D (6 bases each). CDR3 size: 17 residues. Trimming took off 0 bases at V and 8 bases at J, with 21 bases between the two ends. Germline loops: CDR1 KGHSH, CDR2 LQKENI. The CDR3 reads CASSPPPGQRALGTQYF. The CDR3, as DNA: TGTGCCAGCTCACCACCGCCCGGACAGCGGGCATTAGGTACGCAGTATTTT.

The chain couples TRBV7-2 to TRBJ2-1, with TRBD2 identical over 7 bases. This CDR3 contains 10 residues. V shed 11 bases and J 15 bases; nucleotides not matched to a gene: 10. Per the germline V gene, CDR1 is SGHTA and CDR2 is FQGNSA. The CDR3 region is CAVLRERVFF. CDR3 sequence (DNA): TGTGCCGTTTTGCGGGAGCGGGTGTTCTTC.

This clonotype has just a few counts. The CDR3 DNA reads as TGCGCCAGCAGCCAATTCAGCGGGAGTGCCTACAATGAGCAGTTCTTC. This translates into CASSQFSGSAYNEQFF. This chain links TRBV4-3 with TRBJ2-1, with 8 bases identical to TRBD2. Germline V lookup: CDR1 LGHNA, CDR2 YSLEER. V lost 2 bases to trimming and J lost 2 bases; unmatched junction nucleotides: 5. The CDR3 runs 16 residues.

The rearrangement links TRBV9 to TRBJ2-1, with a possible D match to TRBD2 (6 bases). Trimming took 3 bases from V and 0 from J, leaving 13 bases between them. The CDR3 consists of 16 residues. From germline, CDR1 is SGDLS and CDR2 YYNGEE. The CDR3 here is CASSAGGGSSYNEQFF. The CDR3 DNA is TGTGCCAGCAGCGCCGGCGGAGGGAGCTCCTACAATGAGCAGTTCTTC.

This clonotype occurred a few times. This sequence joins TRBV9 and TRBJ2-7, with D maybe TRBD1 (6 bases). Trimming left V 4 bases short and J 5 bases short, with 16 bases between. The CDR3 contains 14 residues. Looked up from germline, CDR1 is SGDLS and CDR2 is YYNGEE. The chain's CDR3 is CASSTGQSWDEQYF. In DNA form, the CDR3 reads TGTGCCAGCAGCACCGGACAGTCCTGGGACGAGCAGTACTTC.

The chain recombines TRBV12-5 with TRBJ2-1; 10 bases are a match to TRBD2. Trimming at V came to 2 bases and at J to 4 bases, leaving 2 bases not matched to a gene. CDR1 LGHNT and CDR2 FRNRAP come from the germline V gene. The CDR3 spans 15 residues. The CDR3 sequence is CASGLTSGTYNEQFF. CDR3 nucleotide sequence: TGTGCTAGTGGTTTGACTAGCGGGACTTACAATGAGCAGTTCTTC. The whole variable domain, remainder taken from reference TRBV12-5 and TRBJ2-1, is DARVTQTPRHKVTEMGQEVTMRCQPILGHNTVFWYRQTMMQGLELLAYFRNRAPLDDSGMPKDRFSAEMPDATLATLKIQPSEPRDSAVYFCASGLTSGTYNEQFFGPGTRLTVL.

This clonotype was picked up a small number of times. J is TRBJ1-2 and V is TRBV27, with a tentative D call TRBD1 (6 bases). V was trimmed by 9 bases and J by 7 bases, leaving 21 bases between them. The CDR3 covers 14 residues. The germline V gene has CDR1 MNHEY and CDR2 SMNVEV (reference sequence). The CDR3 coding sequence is TGTGCCAGTTCAGCGACAGGCCCGGTAGCTGGCTACACCTTC. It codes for CASSATGPVAGYTF.

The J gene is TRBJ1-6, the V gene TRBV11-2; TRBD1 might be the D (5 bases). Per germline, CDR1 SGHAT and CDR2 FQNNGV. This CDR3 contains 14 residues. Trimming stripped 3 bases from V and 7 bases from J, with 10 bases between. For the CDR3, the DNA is TGTGCCAGCAGCTTCGCACAGGTCAATTCACCCCTCCACTTT. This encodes CASSFAQVNSPLHF.

The chain's CDR3 is CASSPLETLNSPLHF. The CDR3, as DNA: TGTGCCAGCAGCCCACTGGAGACACTTAATTCACCCCTCCACTTT. The chain uses TRBV9 and TRBJ1-6; D is uncertain. This CDR3 comprises 15 residues. V was clipped by 4 bases and J by 6 bases, with 14 bases between them. Germline V gene sequence: CDR1 SGDLS, CDR2 YYNGEE.

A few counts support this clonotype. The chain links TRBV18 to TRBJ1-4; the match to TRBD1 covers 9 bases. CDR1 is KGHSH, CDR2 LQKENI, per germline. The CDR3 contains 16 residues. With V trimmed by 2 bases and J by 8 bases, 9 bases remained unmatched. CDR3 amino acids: CASSPTLTGGSEKLFF. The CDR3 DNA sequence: TGTGCCAGCTCACCAACTCTTACAGGGGGCAGCGAAAAACTGTTTTTT.

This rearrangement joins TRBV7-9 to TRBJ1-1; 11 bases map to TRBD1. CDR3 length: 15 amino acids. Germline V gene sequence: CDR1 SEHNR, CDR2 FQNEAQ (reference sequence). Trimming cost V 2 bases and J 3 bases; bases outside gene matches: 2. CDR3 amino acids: CASSLRGQGDTEAFF. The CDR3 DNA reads TGTGCCAGCAGCTTACGGGGACAGGGGGACACTGAAGCTTTCTTT.

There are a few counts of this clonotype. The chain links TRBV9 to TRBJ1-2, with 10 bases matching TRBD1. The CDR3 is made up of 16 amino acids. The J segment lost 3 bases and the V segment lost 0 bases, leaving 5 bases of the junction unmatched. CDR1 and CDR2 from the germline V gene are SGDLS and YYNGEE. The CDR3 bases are TGTGCCAGCAGCGTAGCCCCCGGGACAGGGGACTATGGCTACACCTTC. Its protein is CASSVAPGTGDYGYTF.

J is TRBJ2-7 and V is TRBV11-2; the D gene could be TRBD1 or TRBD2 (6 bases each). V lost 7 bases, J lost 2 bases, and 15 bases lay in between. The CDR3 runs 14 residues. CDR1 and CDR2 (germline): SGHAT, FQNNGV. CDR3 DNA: TGTGCCAGCACCCCGGGGGCCGGACCCTACGAGCAGTACTTC. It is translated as CASTPGAGPYEQYF.